Shown below are 18 T cell receptor beta chains from a single sample sequenced in a study of a mutant IDH1 vaccine in newly diagnosed glioma. The method was immunoSEQ multiplex PCR; TCRdb's version includes in-frame clones alone and lacks a portion of them. The data hold 50,000 to 55,000 clones, with just under 80% observed a single time. Antigen specificity for these receptors is unknown. Time point of the sample: week 5, during vaccination. The vaccine gave 300 ug of a 20-mer mutant IDH1 peptide subcutaneously per dose. The material was PBMCs, obtained from a glioma patient whose treatment included an IDH1 peptide vaccine. The receptors shown here come from a man aged 50 to 60 with glioma.

This chain links TRBV19 with TRBJ2-2; tentative D call: TRBD1 (6 bases). The germline V gene has CDR1 LNHDA and CDR2 SQIVND (reference sequence). V lost 1 base and J lost 5, with 11 bases in between. The CDR3 has 15 residues. CDR3: CASSIGGTGTGELFF. The CDR3 DNA follows: TGTGCCAGTAGTATAGGGGGAACAGGGACCGGGGAGCTGTTTTTT.

The V gene is TRBV7-9, the J gene TRBJ1-3; D remains unclear. V lost 2 bases and J lost 0, with 8 bases in between. CDR1 and CDR2 from the germline V gene are SEHNR and FQNEAQ (reference sequence). This CDR3 is 15 amino acids long. The CDR3 sequence is CASSLSQTSGNTIYF. Written as DNA, the CDR3 is TGTGCCAGCAGCTTAAGTCAAACCTCTGGAAACACCATATATTTT.

The chain carries TRBV30 and TRBJ1-1, with D possibly TRBD1 on 5 matching bases. V was clipped by 4 bases and J by 5 bases, with 11 bases between them. The CDR3 covers 12 residues. From germline, CDR1 is GTSNPN and CDR2 SVGIG (reference sequence). The CDR3 DNA is TGTGCCTGGAAGGAGGGGTATACTGAAGCTTTCTTT. Translated: CAWKEGYTEAFF.

The chain uses TRBV2 and TRBJ2-7, with TRBD1 as a possible D gene (5 bases). V was cut by 10 bases and J by 0 bases, with 10 bases left in between. CDR1 and CDR2 (germline): SNHLY, FYNNEI. The CDR3 totals 12 residues. In nucleotides, the CDR3 is TGTGCCATATCAGACAGCTCCTACGAGCAGTACTTC. This gives the protein CAISDSSYEQYF.

In this sample, this clone turned up a few times. CDR3 DNA: TGCGCCAGCAGCTTGACGGGCAGCGAACAAGAAGCTTTCTTT. This sequence encodes CASSLTGSEQEAFF. The chain uses TRBV5-1 and TRBJ1-1, with D unresolved. This CDR3 region has 14 residues. Germline-derived CDR1 and CDR2 are SGHRS and YFSETQ. Trimming shortened V by 1 base and J by 8 bases, and 15 bases separated the two germline ends.

The gene calls are TRBV7-2 and TRBJ2-7; D possibly corresponds to TRBD2 (5 bases). Trimming removed 0 bases at V and 0 bases at J, with 6 bases between. CDR1 is SGHTA, CDR2 FQGNSA, per germline. The CDR3 runs 14 residues. CDR3: CASSLATSSYEQYF. CDR3 nucleotide sequence: TGTGCCAGCAGCTTAGCTACTAGCTCCTACGAGCAGTACTTC.

This clone was found a few times. The chain couples TRBV30 to TRBJ1-1, with D tentatively TRBD1 (5 bases). V lost 5 bases to trimming and J lost 1 base, with 8 bases between them. CDR1 and CDR2 from the germline V gene are GTSNPN and SVGIG (reference sequence). The CDR3 length is 12 residues. The DNA for the CDR3 is TGTGCCTGGCACAGGAGGAACACTGAAGCTTTCTTT. The encoded protein is CAWHRRNTEAFF.

This clone has a handful of counts. DNA of the CDR3: TGCGCCAGCAGTCAATCCCACAGGGGCCGCAATCAGCCCCAGCATTTT. Amino acid sequence: CASSQSHRGRNQPQHF. The chain links TRBV23-1 to TRBJ1-5; 7 positions agree with TRBD1. TRBV23-1 is treated as an ORF (open reading frame) with a function not yet certain. The CDR3 has 16 residues. V shed 0 bases, J shed 2 bases, and the junction held 4 bases outside the gene matches.

V is TRBV5-5 and J is TRBJ2-1, with TRBD1 matching 7 bases. The germline CDR1 and CDR2 sequences are SGHKS and YYEKEE (reference sequence). V lost 1 base to trimming and J lost 11 bases; unmatched junction nucleotides: 9. The CDR3 covers 14 residues. For the CDR3, the DNA is TGTGCCAGCAGCTTGTTCATCGACAGGGACAAGCAGTTCTTC. Translated, it gives CASSLFIDRDKQFF.

The J gene is TRBJ2-7, the V gene TRBV5-1; D may match TRBD1 or TRBD2 (6 bases each). CDR1 SGHRS and CDR2 YFSETQ come from the germline V gene. Trimming stripped 0 bases from V and 0 bases from J, with 13 bases between. The CDR3 has 16 amino acids. DNA for the CDR3: TGCGCCAGCAGCTTGGTGATAGGGGGGAACTCCTACGAGCAGTACTTC. Protein sequence: CASSLVIGGNSYEQYF. The variable domain in full, completed from reference TRBV5-1 and TRBJ2-7, reads KAGVTQTPRYLIKTRGQQVTLSCSPISGHRSVSWYQQTPGQGLQFLFEYFSETQRNKGNFPGRFSGRQFSNSRSEMNVSTLELGDSALYLCASSLVIGGNSYEQYFGPGTRLTVT.

V and J are TRBV6-1 and TRBJ1-2, with D unclear. The CDR3 loop spans 10 amino acids. Germline loops: CDR1 MNHNS, CDR2 SASEGT. The germline V and J ends were trimmed by 8 bases and 5 bases, with 6 bases remaining between them. The CDR3 coding sequence is TGTGCCAGCTTCCTTTATGGCTACACCTTC. Translation gives CASFLYGYTF.

This chain connects TRBV25-1 to TRBJ2-7, with TRBD1 identical over 7 bases. Germline CDR1 reads MGHDK; CDR2 reads SYGVNS. The ends lost 4 bases at V and 2 bases at J; junction bases unmatched: 8. The CDR3 is made up of 15 amino acids. The CDR3 nucleotides are TGTGCCAGCAGTGGTCGAGGCCAGGGGGCCTACGAGCAGTACTTC. Protein sequence: CASSGRGQGAYEQYF.

The genes are TRBV6-5 and TRBJ1-1, with a tentative D call TRBD1 (6 bases). The V gene's germline CDR1 is MNHEY and CDR2 SVGAGI. The CDR3 is 13 residues long. V shed 6 bases and J shed 4 bases, with 12 bases lying between them. CDR3: CASSTGMVTEAFF. The CDR3 DNA reads TGTGCCAGCAGCACAGGGATGGTCACTGAAGCTTTCTTT.

The chain carries TRBV7-3 and TRBJ1-3; D is ambiguous. Per the germline V gene, CDR1 is SGHTA and CDR2 is FQGTGA. V was cut by 1 base and J by 5 bases, with 15 bases left in between. The CDR3 loop spans 16 amino acids. The DNA of the CDR3 is TGTGCCAGCAGCTTAAATACCCCTCAGCAAAGAAACACCATATATTTT. This sequence encodes CASSLNTPQQRNTIYF. Supplemented by reference TRBV7-3 and TRBJ1-3, the full variable domain reads GAGVSQTPSNKVTEKGKYVELRCDPISGHTALYWYRQSLGQGPEFLIYFQGTGAADDSGLPNDRFFAVRPEGSVSTLKIQRTERGDSAVYLCASSLNTPQQRNTIYFGEGSWLTVV.

V and J are TRBV27 and TRBJ2-2, with unresolved D. This CDR3 comprises 14 residues. V was cut by 0 bases and J by 7 bases, with 9 bases left in between. Germline assignment: CDR1 MNHEY and CDR2 SMNVEV (reference sequence). CDR3 sequence: CASSLSTLSGELFF. The CDR3 DNA sequence: TGTGCCAGCAGTTTATCGACGTTGAGCGGGGAGCTGTTTTTT.

The chain carries TRBV9 and TRBJ1-2; maybe TRBD1 (5 bases). The CDR3 spans 14 residues. The germline V and J ends were trimmed by 6 bases and 7 bases, with 19 bases remaining between them. CDR1 and CDR2 (germline): SGDLS, YYNGEE. The CDR3 loop is CASTPGPRGGGYTF. Here the CDR3 DNA reads TGTGCCAGCACCCCGGGACCCCGAGGAGGTGGCTACACCTTC.

This CDR3 reads CAWSVGTGGPYEQYF. The CDR3 region has the DNA TGTGCCTGGAGTGTAGGGACAGGGGGACCCTACGAGCAGTACTTC. This chain joins TRBV30 and TRBJ2-5, with 11 bases lining up with TRBD1. Matching the DNA end better, TRBJ2-7 makes the J call doubtful. The CDR3 spans 15 residues. Germline V gene data show CDR1 as GTSNPN and CDR2 as SVGIG (reference sequence).

The J gene is TRBJ1-1, the V gene TRBV7-2, with D perhaps TRBD1 (5 bases). The CDR3 totals 14 residues. V was trimmed by 4 bases and J by 6 bases, leaving 15 bases between them. Germline V gives CDR1 SGHTA, CDR2 FQGNSA. The CDR3 region is CASSSRRGGAEAFF. The CDR3 DNA reads TGTGCCAGCAGCTCCCGACGGGGGGGGGCTGAAGCTTTCTTT.